This TCR beta chain was recovered during a study of blood T cell repertoires in COVID-19. Study-level background: Samples came from the United States, Italy and Spain, spanning acute and convalescent COVID-19.

The table came from immunoSEQ multiplex PCR; TCRdb's copy has only in-frame clones and leaves some out. The table has around 160,000 clones, approximately 91% seen once; the top ten hold approximately 2.2%. This TCR came from a young man with acute or convalescent COVID-19. The sample taken for sequencing was peripheral blood.

This CDR3 reads CASSIGAGSLTQHF. The CDR3 DNA is TGTGCCAGTAGTATAGGTGCAGGGTCATTGACCCAGCATTTT. The V call is TRBV19, the J call TRBJ1-5, with TRBD1 as a possible D gene (5 bases). CDR3 length equals 14 residues. CDR1 and CDR2 from the germline V gene are LNHDA and SQIVND (reference sequence). V gave up 1 base and J gave up 11 bases, with 15 bases separating them. The variable domain in full, completed from reference TRBV19 and TRBJ1-5, reads DGGITQSPKYLFRKEGQNVTLSCEQNLNHDAMYWYRQDPGQGLRLIYYSQIVNDFQKGDIAEGYSVSREKKESFPLTVTSAQKNPTAFYLCASSIGAGSLTQHFGDGTRLSIL.